These 16 T cell receptor beta chains were all obtained from the same sample, sequenced in a study of blood T cell repertoires in COVID-19. Clones were sequenced by immunoSEQ multiplex PCR, and TCRdb holds only the in-frame ones, with some missing. The repertoire includes hundreds of thousands of clones, 80% to 90% of them detected once, and 3% to 4.5% sits in the top ten. Specimen: PBMCs or T cells enriched from blood (not recorded which). Receptors originate from a middle-aged woman with acute COVID-19.

V usage is TRBV2 and J usage is TRBJ1-6, with D possibly being TRBD1 (5 bases). The CDR3 totals 13 residues. V dropped 5 bases and J dropped 10 bases, with 12 bases sitting between them. Germline lookup yields CDR1 SNHLY and CDR2 FYNNEI. The DNA of the CDR3 is TGTGCCAGCAGTCTCTCAGGGAAATCACCCCTCCACTTT. It specifies CASSLSGKSPLHF. The whole variable domain, filled in from reference TRBV2 and TRBJ1-6, reads EPEVTQTPSHQVTQMGQEVILRCVPISNHLYFYWYRQILGQKVEFLVSFYNNEISEKSEIFDDQFSVERPDGSNFTLKIRSTKLEDSAMYFCASSLSGKSPLHFGNGTRLTVT.

The V and J genes are TRBV11-1 and TRBJ2-1, with 10 positions matching TRBD2. This CDR3 region has 15 residues. Germline V CDR1 and CDR2: SGHAT, FQDESV (reference sequence). Trimming at V came to 5 bases and at J to 2 bases, leaving 3 bases not matched to a gene. This CDR3 is CASSIGLAAYNEQFF. In DNA, the CDR3 is TGTGCCAGCAGCATCGGACTAGCGGCCTACAATGAGCAGTTCTTC.

This rearrangement joins TRBV19 to TRBJ2-5; 9 nucleotides match TRBD2. Germline V gene lookup returns CDR1 LNHDA and CDR2 SQIVND (reference sequence). CDR3 size: 19 residues. Trimming took 5 bases from V and 4 from J; bases not matched to a gene: 20. CDR3 residues: CASSSPGLAALVGGETQYF. As DNA, the CDR3 is TGTGCCAGTAGTTCCCCGGGACTAGCTGCCCTAGTGGGGGGAGAGACCCAGTACTTC.

The V and J genes are TRBV18 and TRBJ2-7, with 8 positions matching TRBD2. The CDR3 spans 15 residues. Germline assignment: CDR1 KGHSH and CDR2 LQKENI. V lost 3 bases to trimming and J lost 5 bases; unmatched junction nucleotides: 9. The CDR3, as DNA: TGTGCCAGCTCACCTGGGTCGGGGGGGACGGACGAGCAGTACTTC. It encodes CASSPGSGGTDEQYF.

This sequence joins TRBV28 and TRBJ2-7; D uncertain. V was pared by 7 bases and J by 3 bases, with 13 bases between. Germline loops: CDR1 MDHEN, CDR2 SYDVKM. The CDR3 length is 13 residues. CDR3 sequence: CASIEADHYEQYF. In DNA, the CDR3 is TGTGCCAGCATTGAGGCGGATCACTACGAGCAGTACTTC. The entire variable domain, with the rest obtained from reference TRBV28 and TRBJ2-7, is as follows: DVKVTQSSRYLVKRTGEKVFLECVQDMDHENMFWYRQDPGLGLRLIYFSYDVKMKEKGDIPEGYSVSREKKERFSLILESASTNQTSMYLCASIEADHYEQYFGPGTRLTVT.

The chain has TRBV7-9 and TRBJ1-5; D is uncertain. The CDR3 contains 14 residues. In germline, CDR1 is SEHNR, CDR2 FQNEAQ (reference sequence). V was trimmed by 8 bases and J by 1 base, leaving 12 bases between them. The CDR3 reads CASAGGESNQPQHF. The CDR3 bases are TGTGCCAGCGCTGGCGGGGAGAGCAATCAGCCCCAGCATTTT.

This chain uses TRBV6-5 with TRBJ2-7, with 9 bases aligning to TRBD1. Germline V lookup: CDR1 MNHEY, CDR2 SVGAGI. The junction had 2 bases not matched to a gene; V was cut back by 2 bases and J by 3 bases. This CDR3 contains 14 residues. Written as DNA, the CDR3 is TGTGCCAGCAGTTACGACAGGGGGAACTACGAGCAGTACTTC. Protein: CASSYDRGNYEQYF.

This chain joins TRBV5-4 and TRBJ2-7; no firm D call. Germline CDR1 is SGHNT and CDR2 is YYREEE (reference sequence). Trimming removed 0 bases from V and 5 bases from J, with 9 bases in between. The CDR3 consists of 13 residues. CDR3 DNA sequence: TGTGCCAGCAGCTTGGGTTCGGTGAACGAGCAGTACTTC. The encoded protein is CASSLGSVNEQYF.

The gene calls are TRBV29-1 and TRBJ1-5, with TRBD1 identical over 9 bases. The CDR3 covers 13 residues. With V trimmed by 6 bases and J by 4 bases, 4 bases remained unmatched. Germline V gene data show CDR1 as SQVTM and CDR2 as ANQGSEA. CDR3 DNA: TGCAGCGTGGGGGACAGGGTTAATCAGCCCCAGCATTTT. Translation: CSVGDRVNQPQHF.

This sequence joins TRBV10-1 and TRBJ1-5; D is perhaps TRBD1 (6 bases). Germline V gives CDR1 WNHNN, CDR2 SYGVQD (reference sequence). V was clipped by 10 bases and J by 9 bases, with 19 bases between them. This CDR3 is built from 13 residues. The CDR3 loop reads CAKRGFREMPQHF. The CDR3 DNA reads as TGCGCCAAAAGGGGGTTCAGGGAGATGCCCCAGCATTTT.

The V and J genes are TRBV7-3 and TRBJ2-1; D is perhaps TRBD2 (5 bases). The CDR3 consists of 15 residues. V lost 2 bases and J lost 7, with 15 bases in between. Germline V CDR1 and CDR2: SGHTA, FQGTGA. The DNA of the CDR3 is TGTGCCAGCAGCTTAGACTGGAATCGGGGAAATGAGCAGTTCTTC. Translation gives CASSLDWNRGNEQFF.

V is TRBV4-1 and J is TRBJ2-1; the match to TRBD2 covers 13 bases. Per germline, CDR1 MGHRA and CDR2 YSYEKL. The V gene end was trimmed by 1 base and the J gene end by 7 bases; junction bases not matched to a gene: 4. The CDR3 runs to 16 residues. The CDR3 DNA reads TGCGCCAGCAGCCAAGTTACTAGCGGGAGGGAAAATGAGCAGTTCTTC. Amino acids: CASSQVTSGRENEQFF.

This clone appeared a single time. The chain has TRBV3-1 (or the pseudogene TRBV3-2) and TRBJ1-6, with 7 bases identical to TRBD1. The CDR3 sequence is 16 residues long. Trimming cost V 1 base and J 7 bases; bases outside gene matches: 7. Germline V gene data show CDR1 as LGHDT and CDR2 as YNNKEL (reference sequence). Written as DNA, the CDR3 is TGTGCCAGCAGCCAAGCCCACCGGGACAGAAATTCACCCCTCCACTTT. As protein: CASSQAHRDRNSPLHF.

The chain joins TRBV2 to TRBJ1-1, with 7 bases matching TRBD1. Germline assignment: CDR1 SNHLY and CDR2 FYNNEI. The V and J ends lost 9 bases and 0 bases, in that order; junction bases with no gene match: 4. The CDR3 is 13 residues long. CDR3: CARGTAMNTEAFF. CDR3 nucleotides: TGTGCCAGAGGGACAGCCATGAACACTGAAGCTTTCTTT.

The gene calls are TRBV27 and TRBJ2-2; D gene ambiguous. CDR3 size: 13 residues. Between the trimmed V and J ends, which lost 7 bases and 0 bases, there was a span of 6 bases. Germline V gene data show CDR1 as MNHEY and CDR2 as SMNVEV (reference sequence). CDR3 sequence reads: CASTNTNTGELFF. The CDR3 DNA follows: TGTGCCAGCACCAACACGAACACCGGGGAGCTGTTTTTT.

The chain employs TRBV14 and TRBJ1-1; D gene ambiguous. The CDR3 totals 17 residues. V shed 1 base and J shed 1 base, with 16 bases lying between them. Germline CDR1 SGHDN, CDR2 FVKESK. CDR3 sequence: CASSQGPGRGWNTEAFF. In DNA, the CDR3 is TGTGCCAGCAGCCAAGGCCCCGGGCGGGGATGGAACACTGAAGCTTTCTTT.